These 24 T cell receptor beta chains originate from one sample sequenced in a study of shared clonotypes between healthy human individuals. The repertoire was sequenced with immunoSEQ multiplex PCR; TCRdb's copy has only in-frame clones and lacks some. Here the sample spans around 2.1 million clones, around 95% being singletons. Sequenced sample: naive CD4+ T cells sorted from blood. The subset was: CD45RA+ positively selected. These receptors came from a man aged 18 to 30 in good health.

The CDR3 DNA reads TGTGCTAGTGGTTTAGTACTGAGCTCCTACAATGAGCAGTTCTTC. It specifies CASGLVLSSYNEQFF. V is TRBV12-5 and J is TRBJ2-1; D uncertain. CDR1 is LGHNT, CDR2 FRNRAP, per germline. This CDR3 is 15 amino acids long. Trimming pared 3 bases from V and 0 bases from J, leaving 9 bases between.

The chain carries TRBV5-5 and TRBJ2-7; D is unclear. V was cut by 4 bases and J by 0 bases, with 14 bases left in between. The CDR3 runs 15 residues. The germline V gene has CDR1 SGHKS and CDR2 YYEKEE (reference sequence). The DNA for the CDR3 is TGTGCCAGCAGCAGGACGGACCGAAGCTCCTACGAGCAGTACTTC. Translated: CASSRTDRSSYEQYF. Full variable domain (remainder filled in from reference TRBV5-5 and TRBJ2-7): DAGVTQSPTHLIKTRGQQVTLRCSPISGHKSVSWYQQVLGQGPQFIFQYYEKEERGRGNFPDRFSARQFPNYSSELNVNALLLGDSALYLCASSRTDRSSYEQYFGPGTRLTVT.

CDR3 in amino acids: CASSLTTPRAEAFF. The CDR3 DNA reads as TGTGCCAGCAGTCTTACGACACCCCGGGCTGAAGCTTTCTTT. The chain employs TRBV28 and TRBJ1-1; D is undetermined. The CDR3 spans 14 residues. Trimming took 5 bases from V and 6 from J, leaving 16 bases between them. The V gene's germline CDR1 is MDHEN and CDR2 SYDVKM.

The V gene is TRBV10-1, the J gene TRBJ2-3; 11 positions agree with TRBD2. V lost 0 bases and J lost 5; bases outside the gene matches: 4. CDR3 length: 16 amino acids. CDR1 and CDR2 from the germline V gene are WNHNN and SYGVQD (reference sequence). The DNA for the CDR3 is TGCGCCAGCAGTGAGTCAACTAGCGGGGGATTAGATACGCAGTATTTT. As protein: CASSESTSGGLDTQYF.

The chain employs TRBV21-1 and TRBJ1-6. TRBV21-1 is annotated as a pseudogene. CDR3 size: 14 residues. The CDR3 DNA reads TGTGCCAGCAGCGGAAGGTCTGCGAATTCACCCCTCCACTTT. Translating it yields CASSGRSANSPLHF.

V is TRBV5-4 and J is TRBJ1-3; tentatively, D is TRBD1 (5 bases). The V gene's germline CDR1 is SGHNT and CDR2 YYREEE (reference sequence). V was pared by 5 bases and J by 0 bases, with 12 bases between. The CDR3 loop spans 15 amino acids. Written as DNA, the CDR3 is TGTGCCAGCAGTCCCGACAGACTCTCTGGAAACACCATATATTTT. It yields the protein CASSPDRLSGNTIYF.

This clone was picked up one time. The CDR3 region has the DNA TGTGCCAGCAGCGTAGCACCGAGCAATCAGCCCCAGCATTTT. It specifies CASSVAPSNQPQHF. The V gene is TRBV9, the J gene TRBJ1-5; D is unclear. Germline V gene lookup returns CDR1 SGDLS and CDR2 YYNGEE. This CDR3 comprises 14 residues. Trimming took 0 bases from V and 1 from J, leaving 5 bases between them.

The V call is TRBV7-9, the J call TRBJ2-6, with D unresolved. Germline V CDR1 and CDR2: SEHNR, FQNEAQ (reference sequence). V lost 5 bases to trimming and J lost 1 base, with 6 bases between them. The CDR3 totals 14 residues. As DNA, the CDR3 is TGTGCCAGCAGCACACTATCTGGGGCCAACGTCCTGACTTTC. As protein: CASSTLSGANVLTF.

V usage is TRBV5-1 and J usage is TRBJ2-7, with 11 positions matching TRBD1. CDR3 length equals 15 residues. V was pared by 4 bases and J by 4 bases, with 7 bases of the junction left unmatched. Per the germline V gene, CDR1 is SGHRS and CDR2 is YFSETQ. DNA for the CDR3: TGCGCCAGCAGCCCCGGACAGGGGGCGAGGTACGAGCAGTACTTC. Translated: CASSPGQGARYEQYF.

The V call is TRBV5-1, the J call TRBJ2-5; D gene ambiguous. V lost 4 bases to trimming and J lost 4 bases, with 11 bases between them. Per the germline V gene, CDR1 is SGHRS and CDR2 is YFSETQ. CDR3 length: 13 residues. The DNA for the CDR3 is TGCGCCAGCAGCGGGCAGGTCGGAGAGACCCAGTACTTC. This codes for CASSGQVGETQYF.

V gene TRBV5-1 combines with J gene TRBJ2-1; 10 bases fit TRBD1. This CDR3 comprises 16 residues. The germline gives CDR1 SGHRS, CDR2 YFSETQ. V trimming: 0 bases; J trimming: 7 bases; junction bases outside the gene matches: 7. CDR3 amino acids: CASSLGPGQGMNEQFF. The CDR3 region has the DNA TGCGCCAGCAGCTTGGGACCGGGACAGGGGATGAATGAGCAGTTCTTC. The variable domain in full, with the rest retrieved from reference TRBV5-1 and TRBJ2-1, is KAGVTQTPRYLIKTRGQQVTLSCSPISGHRSVSWYQQTPGQGLQFLFEYFSETQRNKGNFPGRFSGRQFSNSRSEMNVSTLELGDSALYLCASSLGPGQGMNEQFFGPGTRLTVL.

This clone has only one observation. The same CDR3 arises from other DNA sequences in this sample as well. V usage is TRBV5-1 and J usage is TRBJ1-6, with 10 bases identical to TRBD1. CDR1 is SGHRS, CDR2 YFSETQ, per germline. The CDR3 extends over 14 amino acids. V shed 4 bases and J 7 bases; nucleotides not matched to a gene: 2. The CDR3 DNA reads TGCGCCAGCAGCCGGACAGGGGGGAATTCACCCCTCCACTTT. Its protein product is CASSRTGGNSPLHF.

The rearrangement links TRBV11-3 to TRBJ2-3, with D possibly being TRBD1 (6 bases). CDR3 length: 15 residues. Germline-derived CDR1 and CDR2 are SGHNT and YENEEA. V was trimmed by 5 bases and J by 5 bases, leaving 17 bases between them. The CDR3 coding sequence is TGTGCCAGCAGCCACAGGACAGTAGAAGGAGATACGCAGTATTTT. Amino acid sequence: CASSHRTVEGDTQYF.

The count of this clone is one. This chain uses TRBV10-3 with TRBJ1-1; a possible D gene is TRBD1 (6 bases). Per germline, CDR1 ENHRY and CDR2 SYGVKD. The CDR3 spans 13 residues. Trimming took off 3 bases at V and 9 bases at J, with 14 bases between the two ends. DNA of the CDR3: TGTGCCATCAGTGAACAGGGTGTGGGGAAAGCTTTCTTT. Translated: CAISEQGVGKAFF.

This chain uses TRBV7-9 with TRBJ1-1; D ambiguous. The V gene's germline CDR1 is SEHNR and CDR2 FQNEAQ (reference sequence). Trimming removed 1 base from V and 5 bases from J, with 11 bases in between. The CDR3 extends over 14 amino acids. In DNA form, the CDR3 reads TGTGCCAGCAGCTTAGAACCGGGCCGTACTGAAGCTTTCTTT. Amino acid sequence: CASSLEPGRTEAFF.

This clone was seen only once. The V call is TRBV6-1, the J call TRBJ2-7; D is perhaps TRBD1 or TRBD2 (5 bases each). The CDR3 is made up of 15 amino acids. Germline CDR1 MNHNS, CDR2 SASEGT. Between the trimmed V and J ends, which lost 5 bases and 2 bases, there was a span of 16 bases. The CDR3 nucleotides are TGTGCCAGCAGTTTAACCGGGACCTCCACCTACGAGCAGTACTTC. This encodes CASSLTGTSTYEQYF.

The chain has TRBV5-1 and TRBJ2-1, with D tentatively TRBD2 (7 bases). Trimming stripped 7 bases from V and 9 bases from J, with 17 bases between. The germline CDR1 and CDR2 sequences are SGHRS and YFSETQ. There are 13 residues in the CDR3. The chain's CDR3 is CASHREGFTEQFF. The DNA of the CDR3 is TGCGCCAGCCACAGGGAGGGATTCACTGAGCAGTTCTTC.

J is TRBJ2-3 and V is TRBV7-3; D is perhaps TRBD2 (6 bases). Germline V lookup: CDR1 SGHTA, CDR2 FQGTGA. V lost 3 bases and J lost 1, with 11 bases in between. The length of the CDR3 is 15 residues. CDR3 amino acids: CASSFGGDRTDTQYF. CDR3 DNA sequence: TGTGCCAGCAGCTTTGGCGGGGATCGCACAGATACGCAGTATTTT.

The V gene is TRBV7-2, the J gene TRBJ2-7, with D possibly being TRBD2 (5 bases). V lost 3 bases and J 2 bases, leaving 14 bases between the germline ends. CDR3 length: 15 amino acids. Germline assignment: CDR1 SGHTA and CDR2 FQGNSA. The CDR3, as DNA: TGTGCCAGCAGCTTTTTATGGGGAGACGCCTACGAGCAGTACTTC. Protein product: CASSFLWGDAYEQYF.

V is TRBV10-1 and J is TRBJ2-1, with TRBD1 identical over 7 bases. Germline CDR1 reads WNHNN; CDR2 reads SYGVQD (reference sequence). The CDR3 is 13 amino acids. V was clipped by 5 bases and J by 8 bases; unmatched bases: 6. The CDR3 here is CASSKTGPDEQFF. The CDR3 coding sequence is TGCGCCAGCAGTAAGACAGGGCCCGATGAGCAGTTCTTC.

In regard to this clone: One end of the junction varies from germline; a read error may be responsible. This sequence joins TRBV9 and TRBJ2-3; 10 nucleotides agree with TRBD1. CDR1 is SGDLS and CDR2 is YYNGEE in the germline V gene. The CDR3 has 16 residues. CDR3 DNA sequence: TGTGCCAGCAGCGTAGAGACAGGGGGCGCAACAGATATGCAGTATTTT. As protein: CASSVETGGATDMQYF. Filled out from reference TRBV9 and TRBJ2-3, the complete variable domain reads DSGVTQTPKHLITATGQRVTLRCSPRSGDLSVYWYQQSLDQGLQFLIQYYNGEERAKGNILERFSAQQFPDLHSELNLSSLELGDSALYFCASSVETGGATDMQYFGPGTRLTVL.

Worth noting for this clone: This same CDR3 is encoded by further DNA sequences in the sample. The gene calls are TRBV6-5 and TRBJ2-6, with no clear D. The CDR3 runs to 13 residues. The germline gives CDR1 MNHEY, CDR2 SVGAGI. With 6 bases removed from V and 4 bases from J, the gap between germline ends came to 7 bases. In nucleotides, the CDR3 is TGTGCCAGCAGCTCCCCGGGGGCCAACGTCCTGACTTTC. It specifies CASSSPGANVLTF.

The rearrangement uses TRBV27 and TRBJ2-5; 8 bases are shared with TRBD1. The CDR3 is 14 residues long. The V and J ends lost 5 bases and 3 bases, in that order; junction bases with no gene match: 5. The germline CDR1 and CDR2 sequences are MNHEY and SMNVEV (reference sequence). This CDR3 is CASSRRDRKETQYF. The CDR3, as DNA: TGTGCCAGCAGTCGTAGGGACAGGAAAGAGACCCAGTACTTC.

J is TRBJ1-3 and V is TRBV7-6; TRBD1 aligns across 8 bases. The CDR3 length is 15 residues. The V gene's germline CDR1 is SGHVS and CDR2 FNYEAQ. The junction had 7 bases not matched to a gene; V was cut back by 5 bases and J by 4 bases. CDR3 DNA sequence: TGTGCCAGCAGCATGCAGGGGGCTGAGGGAAACACCATATATTTT. Protein sequence: CASSMQGAEGNTIYF.